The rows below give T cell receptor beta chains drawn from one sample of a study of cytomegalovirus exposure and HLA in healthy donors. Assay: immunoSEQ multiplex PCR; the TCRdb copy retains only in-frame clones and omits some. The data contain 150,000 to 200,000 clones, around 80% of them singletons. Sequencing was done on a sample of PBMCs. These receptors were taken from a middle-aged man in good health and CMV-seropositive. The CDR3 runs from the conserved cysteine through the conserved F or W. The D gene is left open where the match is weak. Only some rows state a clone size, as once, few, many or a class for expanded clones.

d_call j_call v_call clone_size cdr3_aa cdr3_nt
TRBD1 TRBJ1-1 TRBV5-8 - CASSWTGGTAFF TGTGCCAGCAGCTGGACAGGGGGCACAGCTTTCTTT
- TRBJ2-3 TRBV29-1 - CSSAREYTDTQYF TGCAGCTCGGCGAGGGAGTACACAGATACGCAGTATTTT
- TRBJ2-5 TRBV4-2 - CASSQEPGETQYF TGTGCCAGCAGCCAAGAACCGGGGGAGACCCAGTACTTC
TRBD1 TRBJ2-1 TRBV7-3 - CASGQGPYNEQFF TGTGCCAGCGGACAGGGCCCCTACAATGAGCAGTTCTTC
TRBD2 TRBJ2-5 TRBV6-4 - CASSELAGGQETQYF TGTGCCAGCAGTGAACTAGCGGGAGGGCAAGAGACCCAGTACTTC
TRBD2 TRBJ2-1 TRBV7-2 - CASRSSGDSYNEQFF TGTGCCAGCAGATCTAGCGGGGACTCCTACAATGAGCAGTTCTTC
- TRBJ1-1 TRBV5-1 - CASSLDSSGSEAFF TGCGCCAGCAGCTTGGATAGTAGCGGGTCGGAAGCTTTCTTT
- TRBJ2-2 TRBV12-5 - CASATVGLNTGELFF TGTGCTAGTGCTACCGTGGGCCTAAACACCGGGGAGCTGTTTTTT
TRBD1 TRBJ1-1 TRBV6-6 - CASSQQGSGTEAFF TGTGCCAGCAGTCAACAGGGGAGCGGCACTGAAGCTTTCTTT
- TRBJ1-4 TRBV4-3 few CASSQDLWRNEKLFF TGCGCCAGCAGCCAAGATCTTTGGAGAAATGAAAAACTGTTTTTT
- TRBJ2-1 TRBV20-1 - CSVKRDEQFF TGCAGTGTTAAGCGAGATGAGCAGTTCTTC
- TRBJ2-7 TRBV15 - CATGGSGYEQYF TGTGCCACTGGGGGGTCCGGATACGAGCAGTACTTC
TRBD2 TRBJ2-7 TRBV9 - CASSVGALAGAYEQYF TGTGCCAGCAGCGTAGGGGCGCTAGCGGGGGCCTACGAGCAGTACTTC
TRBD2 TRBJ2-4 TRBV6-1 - CASSEAGFWQREAENIQYF TGTGCCAGCAGTGAAGCGGGTTTCTGGCAGCGGGAGGCGGAGAACATTCAGTACTTC
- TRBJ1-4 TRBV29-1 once CSVGWGRNEKLFF TGCAGCGTTGGATGGGGGCGAAATGAAAAACTGTTTTTT
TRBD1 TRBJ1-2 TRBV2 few CASSERTGVSGYTF TGTGCCAGCAGTGAAAGGACAGGGGTTAGCGGCTACACCTTC
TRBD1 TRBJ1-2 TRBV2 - CASSLAQGADGYTF TGTGCCAGCAGTCTCGCACAGGGGGCGGATGGCTACACCTTC
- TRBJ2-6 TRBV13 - CASTVTTAGANVLTF TGTGCCAGCACCGTTACAACCGCTGGGGCCAACGTCCTGACTTTC
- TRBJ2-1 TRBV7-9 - CASSPTGVLGSYNEQFF TGTGCCAGCAGCCCCACGGGAGTACTGGGCTCCTACAATGAGCAGTTCTTC